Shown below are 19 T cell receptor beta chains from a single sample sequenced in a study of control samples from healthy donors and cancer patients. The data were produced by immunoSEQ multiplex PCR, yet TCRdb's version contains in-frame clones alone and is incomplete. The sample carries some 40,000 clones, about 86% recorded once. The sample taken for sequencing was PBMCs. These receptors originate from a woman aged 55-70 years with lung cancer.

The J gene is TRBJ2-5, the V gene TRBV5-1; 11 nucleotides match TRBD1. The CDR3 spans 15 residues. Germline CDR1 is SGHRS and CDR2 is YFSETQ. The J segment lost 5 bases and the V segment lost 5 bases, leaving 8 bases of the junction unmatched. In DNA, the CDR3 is TGCGCCAGCAGGCGGGACAGGGGGTTTGATGAGACCCAGTACTTC. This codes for CASRRDRGFDETQYF.

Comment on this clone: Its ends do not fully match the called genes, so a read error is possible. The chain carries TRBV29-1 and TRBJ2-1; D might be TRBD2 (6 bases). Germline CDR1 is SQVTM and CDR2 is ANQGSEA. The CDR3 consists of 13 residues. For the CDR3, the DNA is TGCAGCGTTACCGGGACTCTCTACGATGAGCAGTTCTTC. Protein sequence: CSVTGTLYDEQFF.

As DNA, the CDR3 is TGTGCCAGCAGTGAGGGACAGGTCTCCGGGGAGCTGTTTTTT. Its protein product is CASSEGQVSGELFF. V usage is TRBV2 and J usage is TRBJ2-2; 8 nucleotides align to TRBD1. V gave up 3 bases and J gave up 6 bases; unmatched junction bases: 3. Germline V lookup: CDR1 SNHLY, CDR2 FYNNEI. CDR3 length equals 14 residues.

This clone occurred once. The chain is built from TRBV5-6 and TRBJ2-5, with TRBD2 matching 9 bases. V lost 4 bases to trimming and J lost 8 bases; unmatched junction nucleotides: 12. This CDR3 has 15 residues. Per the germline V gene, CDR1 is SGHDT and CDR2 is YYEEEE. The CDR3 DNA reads TGTGCCAGCAGCCTAGAGGGGCGGGGGGGAGGAACCCAGTACTTC. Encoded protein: CASSLEGRGGGTQYF.

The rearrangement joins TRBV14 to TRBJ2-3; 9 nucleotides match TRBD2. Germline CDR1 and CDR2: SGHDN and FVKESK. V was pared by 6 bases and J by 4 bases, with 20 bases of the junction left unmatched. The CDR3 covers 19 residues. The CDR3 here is CASSRIAGDREFKSDTQYF. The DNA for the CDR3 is TGTGCCAGCAGTCGTATAGCGGGAGATCGAGAGTTTAAATCAGATACGCAGTATTTT.

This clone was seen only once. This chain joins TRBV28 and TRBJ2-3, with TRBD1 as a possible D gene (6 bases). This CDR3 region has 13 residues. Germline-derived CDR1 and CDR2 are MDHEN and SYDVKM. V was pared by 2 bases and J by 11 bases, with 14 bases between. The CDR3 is CASSLRTVVRQYF. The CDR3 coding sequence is TGTGCCAGCAGTTTACGGACAGTTGTAAGGCAGTATTTT.

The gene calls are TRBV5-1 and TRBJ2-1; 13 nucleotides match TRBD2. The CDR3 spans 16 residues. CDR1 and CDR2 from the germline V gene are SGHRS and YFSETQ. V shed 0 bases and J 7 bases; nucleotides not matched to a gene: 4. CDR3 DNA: TGCGCCAGCAGCTTGGCCGGACTAGCGGGGGTAAATGAGCAGTTCTTC. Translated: CASSLAGLAGVNEQFF.

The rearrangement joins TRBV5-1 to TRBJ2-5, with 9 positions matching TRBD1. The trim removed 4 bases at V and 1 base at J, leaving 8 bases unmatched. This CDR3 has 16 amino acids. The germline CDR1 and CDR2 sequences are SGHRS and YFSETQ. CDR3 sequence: CASSPGTGNSQETQYF. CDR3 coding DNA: TGCGCCAGCAGCCCTGGGACAGGGAATTCCCAAGAGACCCAGTACTTC.

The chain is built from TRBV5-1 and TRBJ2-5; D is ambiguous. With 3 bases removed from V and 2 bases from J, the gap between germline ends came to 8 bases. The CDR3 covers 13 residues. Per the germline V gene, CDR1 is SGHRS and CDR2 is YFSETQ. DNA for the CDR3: TGCGCCAGCAGCTCCTTTCAGCAAGAGACCCAGTACTTC. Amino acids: CASSSFQQETQYF. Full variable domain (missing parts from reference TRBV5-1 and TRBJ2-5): KAGVTQTPRYLIKTRGQQVTLSCSPISGHRSVSWYQQTPGQGLQFLFEYFSETQRNKGNFPGRFSGRQFSNSRSEMNVSTLELGDSALYLCASSSFQQETQYFGPGTRLLVL.

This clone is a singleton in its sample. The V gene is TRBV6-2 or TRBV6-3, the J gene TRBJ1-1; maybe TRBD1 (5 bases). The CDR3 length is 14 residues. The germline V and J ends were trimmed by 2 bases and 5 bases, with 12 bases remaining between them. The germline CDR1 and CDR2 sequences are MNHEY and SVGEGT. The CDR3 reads CASSYNPWGTEAFF. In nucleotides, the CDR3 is TGTGCCAGCAGTTACAACCCCTGGGGGACTGAAGCTTTCTTT.

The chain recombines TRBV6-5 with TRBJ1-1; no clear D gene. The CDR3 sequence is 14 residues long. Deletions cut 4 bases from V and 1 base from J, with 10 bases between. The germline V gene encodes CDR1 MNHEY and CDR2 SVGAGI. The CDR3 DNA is TGTGCCAGCAGTTTAGGAGTGGGGAACACTGAAGCTTTCTTT. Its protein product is CASSLGVGNTEAFF.

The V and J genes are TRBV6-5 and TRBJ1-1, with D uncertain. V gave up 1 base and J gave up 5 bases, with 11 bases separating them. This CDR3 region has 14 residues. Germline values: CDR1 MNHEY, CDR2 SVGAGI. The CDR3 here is CASSYFAGDTEAFF. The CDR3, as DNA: TGTGCCAGCAGTTACTTTGCCGGGGATACTGAAGCTTTCTTT.

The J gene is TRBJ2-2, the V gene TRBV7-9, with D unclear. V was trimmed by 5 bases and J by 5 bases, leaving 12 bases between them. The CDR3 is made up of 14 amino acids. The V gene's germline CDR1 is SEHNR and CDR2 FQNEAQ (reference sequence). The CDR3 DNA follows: TGTGCCAGCAGCCTGGGTCCTCATACCGGGGAGCTGTTTTTT. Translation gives CASSLGPHTGELFF.

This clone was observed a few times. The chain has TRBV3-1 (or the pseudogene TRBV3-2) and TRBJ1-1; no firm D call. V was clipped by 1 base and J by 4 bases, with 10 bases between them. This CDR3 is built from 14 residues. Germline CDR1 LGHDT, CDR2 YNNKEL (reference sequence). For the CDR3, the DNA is TGTGCCAGCAGCCAAGGCCGCCGAGGCACTGAAGCTTTCTTT. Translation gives CASSQGRRGTEAFF.

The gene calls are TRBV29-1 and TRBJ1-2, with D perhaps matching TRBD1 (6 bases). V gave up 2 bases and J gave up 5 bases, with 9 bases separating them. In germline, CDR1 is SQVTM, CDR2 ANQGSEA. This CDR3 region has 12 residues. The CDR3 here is CSVERDTYGYTF. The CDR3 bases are TGCAGCGTTGAAAGGGACACGTATGGCTACACCTTC.

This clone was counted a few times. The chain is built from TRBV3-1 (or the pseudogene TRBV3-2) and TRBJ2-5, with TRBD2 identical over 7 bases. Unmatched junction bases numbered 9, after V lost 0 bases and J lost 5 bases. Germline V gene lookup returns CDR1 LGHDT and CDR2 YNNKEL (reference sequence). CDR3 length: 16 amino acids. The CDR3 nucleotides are TGTGCCAGCAGCCAAGAGGGAGGCCCAGCGGGGGAGACCCAGTACTTC. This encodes CASSQEGGPAGETQYF.

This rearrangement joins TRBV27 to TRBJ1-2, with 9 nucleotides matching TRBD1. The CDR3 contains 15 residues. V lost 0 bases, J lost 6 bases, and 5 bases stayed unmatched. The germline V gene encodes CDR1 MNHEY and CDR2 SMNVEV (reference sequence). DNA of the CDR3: TGTGCCAGCAGTTTATCAGGTACAGGGGGCCATGGCTACACCTTC. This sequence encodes CASSLSGTGGHGYTF.

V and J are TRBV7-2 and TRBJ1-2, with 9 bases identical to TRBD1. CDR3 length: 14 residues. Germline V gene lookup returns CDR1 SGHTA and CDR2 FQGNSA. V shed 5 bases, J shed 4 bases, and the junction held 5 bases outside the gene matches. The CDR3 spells CASSTGTGFYGYTF. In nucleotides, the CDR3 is TGTGCCAGCAGCACCGGGACAGGGTTCTATGGCTACACCTTC.

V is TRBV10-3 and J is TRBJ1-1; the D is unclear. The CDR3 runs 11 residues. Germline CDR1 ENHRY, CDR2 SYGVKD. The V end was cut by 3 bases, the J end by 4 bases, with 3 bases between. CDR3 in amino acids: CAISDSTEAFF. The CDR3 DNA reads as TGTGCCATCAGTGACAGCACTGAAGCTTTCTTT.